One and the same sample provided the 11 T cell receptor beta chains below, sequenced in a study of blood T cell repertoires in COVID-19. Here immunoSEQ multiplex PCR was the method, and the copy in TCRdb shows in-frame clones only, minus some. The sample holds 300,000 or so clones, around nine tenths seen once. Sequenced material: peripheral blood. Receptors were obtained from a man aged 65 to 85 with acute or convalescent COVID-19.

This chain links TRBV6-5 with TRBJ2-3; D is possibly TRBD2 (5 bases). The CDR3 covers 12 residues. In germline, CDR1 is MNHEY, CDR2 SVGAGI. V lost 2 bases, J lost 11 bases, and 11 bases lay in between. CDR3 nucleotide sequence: TGTGCCAGCAGTTACGGTAGAGGGAAGCAGTATTTT. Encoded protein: CASSYGRGKQYF.

CDR3 nucleotide sequence: TGTGCCAGCAGCCAAGATAGTATCGGGCGGGGGCCCACAGATACGCAGTATTTT. This gives the protein CASSQDSIGRGPTDTQYF. V usage is TRBV3-1 (or the pseudogene TRBV3-2) and J usage is TRBJ2-3; tentatively, D is TRBD2 (7 bases). The CDR3 loop spans 18 amino acids. Germline loops: CDR1 LGHDT, CDR2 YNNKEL (reference sequence). Trimming cost V 0 bases and J 2 bases, with 18 bases left between them.

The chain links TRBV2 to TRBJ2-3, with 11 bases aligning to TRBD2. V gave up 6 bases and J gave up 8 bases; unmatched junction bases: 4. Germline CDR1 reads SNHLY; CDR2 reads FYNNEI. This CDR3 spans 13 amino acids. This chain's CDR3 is CASRLAGVGTQYF. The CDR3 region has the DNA TGTGCCAGCAGACTAGCGGGAGTGGGTACGCAGTATTTT.

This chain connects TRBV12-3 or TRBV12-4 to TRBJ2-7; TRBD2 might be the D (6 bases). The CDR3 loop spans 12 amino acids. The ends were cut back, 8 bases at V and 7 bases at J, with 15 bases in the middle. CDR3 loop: CASSMEGGEQYF. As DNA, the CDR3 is TGTGCCAGCTCTATGGAGGGTGGTGAGCAGTACTTC.

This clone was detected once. DNA of the CDR3: TGTGCCAGCAGCCCCGGGACATCGGTTGAGACCCAGTACTTC. Its protein product is CASSPGTSVETQYF. The chain combines TRBV7-9 with TRBJ2-5; D possibly corresponds to TRBD1 (6 bases). The CDR3 is 14 residues long. Trimming shortened V by 5 bases and J by 5 bases, and 15 bases separated the two germline ends. The germline V gene encodes CDR1 SEHNR and CDR2 FQNEAQ (reference sequence).

The CDR3 DNA sequence: TGTGCCAGCAGTGCCTCGACAGGGATTTCACCCCTCCACTTT. Protein sequence: CASSASTGISPLHF. The chain is built from TRBV6-4 and TRBJ1-6, with TRBD1 matching over 7 bases. This CDR3 is 14 amino acids long. The junction had 6 bases not matched to a gene; V was cut back by 4 bases and J by 9 bases. CDR1 and CDR2 from the germline V gene are MRHNA and SNTAGT.

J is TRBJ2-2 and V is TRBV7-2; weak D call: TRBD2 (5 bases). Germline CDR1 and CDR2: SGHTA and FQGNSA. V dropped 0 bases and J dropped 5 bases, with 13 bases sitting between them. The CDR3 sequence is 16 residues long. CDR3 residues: CASSLAPPSFTGELFF. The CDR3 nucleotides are TGTGCCAGCAGCTTAGCCCCGCCTAGCTTTACCGGGGAGCTGTTTTTT.

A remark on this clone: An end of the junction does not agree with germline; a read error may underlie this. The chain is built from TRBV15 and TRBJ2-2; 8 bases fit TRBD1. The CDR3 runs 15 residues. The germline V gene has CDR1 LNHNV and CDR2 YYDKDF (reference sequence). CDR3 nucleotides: TGTGCCACCAGCTCGGACAGGGAAGGCCGGTTGGGGCTGCTTTTT. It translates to CATSSDREGRLGLLF.

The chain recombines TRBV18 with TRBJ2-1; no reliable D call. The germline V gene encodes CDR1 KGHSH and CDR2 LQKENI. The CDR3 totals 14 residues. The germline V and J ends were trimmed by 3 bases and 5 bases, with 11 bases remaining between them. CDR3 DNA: TGTGCCAGCTCACCTACCCATTCGGACAATGAGCAGTTCTTC. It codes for CASSPTHSDNEQFF.

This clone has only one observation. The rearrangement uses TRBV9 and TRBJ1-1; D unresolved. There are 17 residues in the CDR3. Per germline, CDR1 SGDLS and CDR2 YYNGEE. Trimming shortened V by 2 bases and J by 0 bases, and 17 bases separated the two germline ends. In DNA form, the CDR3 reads TGTGCCAGCAGCGTGCGGGGAGGTAATCCTATGAACACTGAAGCTTTCTTT. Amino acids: CASSVRGGNPMNTEAFF.

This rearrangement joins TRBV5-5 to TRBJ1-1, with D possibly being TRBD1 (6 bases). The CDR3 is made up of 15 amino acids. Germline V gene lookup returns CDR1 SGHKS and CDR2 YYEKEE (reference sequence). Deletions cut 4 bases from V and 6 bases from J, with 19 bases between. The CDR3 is CASSPVAGAIAEAFF. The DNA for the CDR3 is TGTGCCAGCAGCCCGGTGGCAGGGGCGATCGCTGAAGCTTTCTTT. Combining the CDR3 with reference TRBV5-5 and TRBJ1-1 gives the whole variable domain DAGVTQSPTHLIKTRGQQVTLRCSPISGHKSVSWYQQVLGQGPQFIFQYYEKEERGRGNFPDRFSARQFPNYSSELNVNALLLGDSALYLCASSPVAGAIAEAFFGQGTRLTVV.